Shown below are 25 T cell receptor beta chains from a single sample sequenced in a study of T cell changes during pregnancy in multiple sclerosis. Clones were sequenced by immunoSEQ multiplex PCR, and TCRdb holds only the in-frame ones, with some missing. The data hold about 40,000 clones, with over 75% observed a single time. Sequences were derived from peripheral blood, sampled in the first trimester of pregnancy. These receptors all stem from a female donor in good health, enrolled as a control in a pregnancy study.

The chain carries TRBV7-2 and TRBJ2-1; 10 bases map to TRBD2. The V segment lost 6 bases and the J segment 3 bases; nucleotides outside the gene matches: 8. This CDR3 contains 16 residues. Germline V CDR1 and CDR2: SGHTA, FQGNSA. In nucleotides, the CDR3 is TGTGCCAGCAGTCTTCGAGCGGGGGGGCTCTACAATGAGCAGTTCTTC. Residues: CASSLRAGGLYNEQFF.

This rearrangement joins TRBV29-1 to TRBJ2-5, with 7 bases that match TRBD1. Trimming removed 5 bases from V and 0 bases from J; junction bases left unmatched: 3. The CDR3 spans 13 residues. Germline-derived CDR1 and CDR2 are SQVTM and ANQGSEA. The CDR3 sequence: CSVCGTDQETQYF. The CDR3 coding sequence is TGCAGCGTTTGTGGGACAGACCAAGAGACCCAGTACTTC. The full variable domain, completed using reference TRBV29-1 and TRBJ2-5, is SAVISQKPSRDICQRGTSLTIQCQVDSQVTMMFWYRQQPGQSLTLIATANQGSEATYESGFVIDKFPISRPNLTFSTLTVSNMSPEDSSIYLCSVCGTDQETQYFGPGTRLLVL.

The sample holds a few counts of this clone. This sequence joins TRBV6-1 and TRBJ1-1; tentative D call: TRBD1 (5 bases). Between the trimmed V and J ends, which lost 11 bases and 1 base, there was a span of 17 bases. Germline lookup yields CDR1 MNHNS and CDR2 SASEGT. CDR3 size: 14 residues. The CDR3 sequence is CAGRGWRQNTEAFF. CDR3 nucleotide sequence: TGTGCCGGGAGGGGATGGAGGCAGAACACTGAAGCTTTCTTT.

The CDR3 coding sequence is TGTGCCAGCAGCCCGGGACACTGGGGCACTGAAGCTTTCTTT. Translated: CASSPGHWGTEAFF. The chain uses TRBV14 and TRBJ1-1; TRBD1 is a possible D gene (6 bases). CDR3 size: 14 residues. CDR1 is SGHDN, CDR2 FVKESK, per germline. V was trimmed by 4 bases and J by 4 bases, leaving 13 bases between them.

This clone was detected only once. The rearrangement links TRBV28 to TRBJ2-1; 9 nucleotides line up with TRBD2. Germline V gene sequence: CDR1 MDHEN, CDR2 SYDVKM. Unmatched junction bases numbered 4, after V lost 5 bases and J lost 5 bases. The CDR3 totals 14 residues. CDR3: CASSPGLANNEQFF. The CDR3 DNA sequence: TGTGCCAGCAGTCCGGGACTAGCTAACAATGAGCAGTTCTTC.

This clone came up once. The chain has TRBV6-6 and TRBJ2-7, with TRBD2 matching over 9 bases. The V and J ends lost 7 bases and 3 bases, in that order; junction bases with no gene match: 7. The CDR3 runs to 14 residues. Germline CDR1 reads MNHNY; CDR2 reads SVGAGI (reference sequence). This CDR3 reads CASTPGLAYYEQYF. CDR3 in DNA: TGTGCCAGCACCCCAGGACTAGCGTACTACGAGCAGTACTTC.

The chain links TRBV10-3 to TRBJ2-3; tentative D call: TRBD2 (7 bases). This CDR3 comprises 15 residues. Looked up from germline, CDR1 is ENHRY and CDR2 is SYGVKD. Trimming stripped 6 bases from V and 4 bases from J, with 17 bases between. CDR3 in DNA: TGTGCCATCAGCGAGGGGGGCGGGAGTGCAGATACGCAGTATTTT. It specifies CAISEGGGSADTQYF.

The chain joins TRBV19 to TRBJ2-7; 8 positions match TRBD1. The germline CDR1 and CDR2 sequences are LNHDA and SQIVND (reference sequence). V lost 4 bases and J lost 5; bases outside the gene matches: 7. The CDR3 consists of 14 residues. The CDR3 sequence is CASSTDRGRDEQYF. The CDR3 nucleotides read TGTGCCAGTAGTACTGACAGGGGCAGGGACGAGCAGTACTTC.

This chain connects TRBV30 to TRBJ2-5; TRBD2 might be the D (5 bases). Between the trimmed V and J ends, which lost 3 bases and 8 bases, there was a span of 19 bases. Germline lookup yields CDR1 GTSNPN and CDR2 SVGIG (reference sequence). The CDR3 spans 14 residues. In nucleotides, the CDR3 is TGTGCCTGGAGGTGGTCTAGCCCAGAGAGCACCCAGTACTTC. It is translated as CAWRWSSPESTQYF.

The chain carries TRBV19 and TRBJ2-2, with 7 bases lining up with TRBD1. After removal of 6 bases from V and 1 base from J, the junction contained 2 bases not matched to a gene. CDR3 length: 14 amino acids. Per germline, CDR1 LNHDA and CDR2 SQIVND (reference sequence). CDR3: CASRRDRNTGELFF. As DNA, the CDR3 is TGTGCCAGTAGAAGGGACAGGAACACCGGGGAGCTGTTTTTT. The entire variable domain, with the rest obtained from reference TRBV19 and TRBJ2-2, is as follows: DGGITQSPKYLFRKEGQNVTLSCEQNLNHDAMYWYRQDPGQGLRLIYYSQIVNDFQKGDIAEGYSVSREKKESFPLTVTSAQKNPTAFYLCASRRDRNTGELFFGEGSRLTVL.

V is TRBV18 and J is TRBJ1-2; D might be TRBD1 (5 bases). V was pared by 3 bases and J by 5 bases, with 13 bases between. The CDR3 sequence is 14 residues long. CDR1 and CDR2 from the germline V gene are KGHSH and LQKENI. The DNA of the CDR3 is TGTGCCAGCTCACCCCCGACAGAGAGTTATGGCTACACCTTC. Protein product: CASSPPTESYGYTF.

This rearrangement joins TRBV20-1 to TRBJ2-3; D is uncertain. The CDR3 runs to 11 residues. From germline, CDR1 is DFQATT and CDR2 SNEGSKA (reference sequence). CDR3 DNA sequence: TGCAGCTCACGGTCCCCGGATACGCAGTATTTT. It codes for CSSRSPDTQYF.

The count of this clone is one. V and J are TRBV19 and TRBJ2-5; 14 bases fit TRBD2. Looked up from germline, CDR1 is LNHDA and CDR2 is SQIVND (reference sequence). CDR3 size: 15 residues. J was trimmed by 5 bases and V by 3 bases; bases with no gene match: 2. The CDR3, as DNA: TGTGCCAGTAGTATGAGGACTAGCGGGAGGGAGACCCAGTACTTC. Amino acids: CASSMRTSGRETQYF.

The chain recombines TRBV11-2 with TRBJ2-7, with 12 positions matching TRBD2. The CDR3 extends over 16 amino acids. J was trimmed by 3 bases and V by 4 bases; bases with no gene match: 7. CDR1 SGHAT and CDR2 FQNNGV come from the germline V gene. Here the CDR3 DNA reads TGTGCCAGCAGCTCCAGAACTAGCGGGAGGTACTACGAGCAGTACTTC. Translation: CASSSRTSGRYYEQYF.

For this clone: One end of the junction varies from germline; a read error may be responsible. The DNA of the CDR3 is TGTGCTAGCAGCTTAGGACAGGGCCCGGATACGCAGTATTTT. This gives the protein CASSLGQGPDTQYF. The chain recombines TRBV7-7 with TRBJ2-3; 8 bases agree with TRBD1. CDR1 SSHAT and CDR2 FNYEAQ come from the germline V gene (reference sequence). The CDR3 consists of 14 residues.

The V gene is TRBV28, the J gene TRBJ1-5; D unclear. CDR3 length equals 13 residues. Germline V gives CDR1 MDHEN, CDR2 SYDVKM. The CDR3 region is CASLGSVGQPQHF. In DNA, the CDR3 is TGTGCTTCGTTGGGCTCCGTCGGTCAGCCCCAGCATTTT.

There are a few counts of this clone. Mismatch with germline at one junction end may stem from a read error. The sample has other DNA sequences that encode this CDR3 too. The CDR3, as DNA: TGTGCTAGCAGCCGGACAGGCCTCCCCCCTTACAATGAGCAGTTCTTC. This encodes CASSRTGLPPYNEQFF. This rearrangement joins TRBV7-7 to TRBJ2-1, with 7 bases identical to TRBD1. CDR1 SSHAT and CDR2 FNYEAQ come from the germline V gene (reference sequence). The CDR3 is made up of 16 amino acids.

The V gene is TRBV5-6, the J gene TRBJ1-6; the D gene is possibly TRBD1 (6 bases). CDR1 SGHDT and CDR2 YYEEEE come from the germline V gene. V dropped 4 bases and J dropped 5 bases, with 10 bases sitting between them. The CDR3 covers 14 residues. The chain's CDR3 is CASSPGTNNSPLHF. DNA of the CDR3: TGTGCCAGCAGCCCAGGGACAAATAATTCACCCCTCCACTTT.

This chain joins TRBV5-4 and TRBJ1-2; D possibly corresponds to TRBD1 (6 bases). CDR3 length: 15 residues. Germline V gives CDR1 SGHNT, CDR2 YYREEE (reference sequence). V lost 5 bases and J 5 bases, leaving 19 bases between the germline ends. The CDR3 here is CASSVGGFSGYGYTF. CDR3 DNA sequence: TGTGCCAGCAGTGTAGGGGGTTTTTCGGGTTATGGCTACACCTTC.

This clone appeared once. This chain connects TRBV29-1 to TRBJ2-3; TRBD1 might be the D (5 bases). The CDR3 is 12 residues long. V lost 7 bases to trimming and J lost 9 bases, with 17 bases between them. The germline V gene has CDR1 SQVTM and CDR2 ANQGSEA. The CDR3 nucleotides read TGCAGCGGTCGGGCTGGGGCGGAGACGCAGTATTTT. This encodes CSGRAGAETQYF.

CDR3 amino acids: CAWSVGGARASYEQYF. The CDR3 bases are TGTGCCTGGAGTGTAGGAGGGGCCAGGGCCTCCTACGAGCAGTACTTC. This chain joins TRBV30 and TRBJ2-7; tentative D call: TRBD2 (6 bases). The CDR3 covers 16 residues. Trimming cost V 0 bases and J 0 bases, with 15 bases left between them. Germline CDR1 reads GTSNPN; CDR2 reads SVGIG (reference sequence). The variable domain in full, completed from reference TRBV30 and TRBJ2-7, reads SQTIHQWPATLVQPVGSPLSLECTVEGTSNPNLYWYRQAAGRGLQLLFYSVGIGQISSEVPQNLSASRPQDRQFILSSKKLLLSDSGFYLCAWSVGGARASYEQYFGPGTRLTVT.

The genes are TRBV9 and TRBJ2-1; D possibly corresponds to TRBD1 (5 bases). The CDR3 runs 15 residues. V dropped 4 bases and J dropped 3 bases, with 14 bases sitting between them. Germline assignment: CDR1 SGDLS and CDR2 YYNGEE. CDR3 sequence reads: CASSPADIGYNEQFF. The CDR3 nucleotides read TGTGCCAGCAGCCCGGCGGACATTGGCTACAATGAGCAGTTCTTC.

The genes are TRBV28 and TRBJ1-4; tentatively, D is TRBD1 (6 bases). The CDR3 sequence is 15 residues long. V lost 3 bases and J 1 base, leaving 9 bases between the germline ends. Germline CDR1 MDHEN, CDR2 SYDVKM. In DNA form, the CDR3 reads TGTGCCAGCAGTTTTGGGGACATAACTAATGAAAAACTGTTTTTT. It codes for CASSFGDITNEKLFF.

J is TRBJ2-5 and V is TRBV15, with a weak D call TRBD2 (7 bases). V lost 8 bases to trimming and J lost 0 bases, with 16 bases between them. This CDR3 has 15 residues. Looked up from germline, CDR1 is LNHNV and CDR2 is YYDKDF (reference sequence). CDR3 protein: CATRGAGPYQETQYF. DNA for the CDR3: TGTGCCACCCGGGGGGCAGGGCCGTACCAAGAGACCCAGTACTTC.

The chain uses TRBV4-1 and TRBJ2-5; the match to TRBD2 covers 9 bases. The germline V gene has CDR1 MGHRA and CDR2 YSYEKL. The CDR3 runs 17 residues. Losses at the gene ends were 0 bases for V and 3 bases for J; bases not matched to a gene: 8. The CDR3 is CASSQDPPTSGKETQYF. As DNA, the CDR3 is TGCGCCAGCAGCCAAGATCCCCCGACTAGCGGCAAAGAGACCCAGTACTTC.